Listed below are T cell receptor beta chains from one sample, sequenced in a study of T cell responses to AZD1222 COVID-19 vaccine. Here immunoSEQ multiplex PCR was the method, and the copy in TCRdb shows in-frame clones only, minus some. This sample has around 140,000 clones, with roughly nine tenths found just once. The sequencing used peripheral blood, collected on day 0 of AZD1222 vaccination. Receptors originate from an adult in good health. The CDR3 runs from the conserved cysteine through the conserved F or W. D genes are given only for firm matches. The size field is filled for only some rows; it gives once, few, many or a size class.

cdr3_nt cdr3_aa v_call d_call j_call clone_size
TGTGCCAGCAGCCAGACTAGCGGGGCCTACAATGAGCAGTTCTTC CASSQTSGAYNEQFF TRBV7-2 TRBD2 TRBJ2-1 NA
TGTGCCAGCAGTGATGGGACTACCACCTACGAGCAGTACTTC CASSDGTTTYEQYF TRBV6-1 TRBD2 TRBJ2-7 NA
TGTGCCAGCAGCATTAAAGGACTAGCGGGAGCCTACGAGCAGTACTTC CASSIKGLAGAYEQYF TRBV27 TRBD2 TRBJ2-7 NA
TGTGCCAGCAGCCTAGGGGGGTTAGCTACGGAAAACATTCAGTACTTC CASSLGGLATENIQYF TRBV11-3 NA TRBJ2-4 NA
TGTGCCAGCAGCGTGCTTAACCGGGACAGGGTGGTTCAAGAGACCCAGTACTTC CASSVLNRDRVVQETQYF TRBV5-5 TRBD1 TRBJ2-5 NA
TGTGCCAGTAGTGCCTCCGCCGGGGGCAGTCAGCCCCAGCATTTT CASSASAGGSQPQHF TRBV19 NA TRBJ1-5 once
TGTGCCAGCTGGATGGGGGTGGGCAATCAGCCCCAGCATTTT CASWMGVGNQPQHF TRBV2 NA TRBJ1-5 NA
TGTGCCAGCAGCCAAGACACAGGGGGCAATCAGCCCCAGCATTTT CASSQDTGGNQPQHF TRBV14 TRBD1 TRBJ1-5 NA
TGTGCCAGCAGCTCCGGGAGTACGAACACCGGGGAGCTGTTTTTT CASSSGSTNTGELFF TRBV11-3 NA TRBJ2-2 NA
TGTGCCAGCAGCGTAGGGTTATTGGAGCAGTTCTTC CASSVGLLEQFF TRBV9 NA TRBJ2-1 NA
TGTGCCAGCAGCTTGGGGACACTGACCTCTGGAAACACCATATATTTT CASSLGTLTSGNTIYF TRBV5-4 NA TRBJ1-3 NA
TGCGCCAGCAGGGGAGGGATTGACGAGCAGTACTTC CASRGGIDEQYF TRBV10-2 TRBD2 TRBJ2-7 NA
TGTGCCAGCAGCTTAAGAGGGGCGCGGTCTGAAGCTTTCTTT CASSLRGARSEAFF TRBV7-3 NA TRBJ1-1 NA
TGTGCCAGCAGTGAAGAGGTGGGGGGGCGCTTCTACGAGCAGTACTTC CASSEEVGGRFYEQYF TRBV6-1 NA TRBJ2-7 NA
TGTGCCATCAGTGATGCGCGGGGGGGGACGCTCTATGGCTACACCTTC CAISDARGGTLYGYTF TRBV10-3 NA TRBJ1-2 few
TGTGCCAGCAGCTTGGTGGGGACAGTAAATTCACCCCTCCACTTT CASSLVGTVNSPLHF TRBV5-4 TRBD1 TRBJ1-6 few
TGTGCCAGCAGCCCTAGACGGGGGATCTCCTACGAGCAGTACTTC CASSPRRGISYEQYF TRBV3-1/TRBV3-2 NA TRBJ2-7 NA
TGTGCCAGCAGGCCGACTAGCGGGAGGGGTGTTGGTCGGGATACGCAGTATTTT CASRPTSGRGVGRDTQYF TRBV7-2 TRBD2 TRBJ2-3 NA
TGCGCCAGCAGTGAGTCGGGCGGGAGCCGCACCTACGAGCAGTACTTC CASSESGGSRTYEQYF TRBV10-1 TRBD2 TRBJ2-7 NA
TGTGCCAGTCGAGACAGGGGGACCGGGGAGCTGTTTTTT CASRDRGTGELFF TRBV19 TRBD1 TRBJ2-2 NA
TGTGCCAGCAGTTTATCCCAGGTGGGGGAAAAACTGTTTTTT CASSLSQVGEKLFF TRBV28 NA TRBJ1-4 once
TGTGCCAGCAGTCCCGGGACTAGGAGGGACAATGAGCAGTTCTTC CASSPGTRRDNEQFF TRBV5-4 TRBD2 TRBJ2-1 NA
TGTGCCAGCAGCTTAGAAGTTGGGGGACAGACCTTC CASSLEVGGQTF TRBV7-2 TRBD1 TRBJ1-2 NA
TGTGCCAGCAGCCAAGAATCCGATGAGCAGTTCTTC CASSQESDEQFF TRBV4-2 NA TRBJ2-1 NA
TGTGCCAGCAGCGTTTTAAGCACTCTCACCGGGGAGCTGTTTTTT CASSVLSTLTGELFF TRBV9 NA TRBJ2-2 NA
TGCGCCAGCAGGCAGGGCGCCGTGAACACTGAAGCTTTCTTT CASRQGAVNTEAFF TRBV10-2 NA TRBJ1-1 NA
TGTGCCAGCAGTCTCACAGGGAGAAGGATGAACACTGAAGCTTTCTTT CASSLTGRRMNTEAFF TRBV27 NA TRBJ1-1 NA
TGTGCCAGCAGCCCCAACACCGGGGAGCTGTTTTTT CASSPNTGELFF TRBV7-2 NA TRBJ2-2 NA
TGTGCCAGCAGCCAAGTGGCTGGTGGCTTCGGTGGCTACACCTTC CASSQVAGGFGGYTF TRBV14 NA TRBJ1-2 NA
TGCGCCAGCAGTCCGGACGCGTATGGCTACACCTTC CASSPDAYGYTF TRBV10-2 NA TRBJ1-2 NA
TGTGCAAGTCGCTCCCCGCCGGGGTGTAGCAATCAGCCCCAGCATTTT CASRSPPGCSNQPQHF TRBV12-2 NA TRBJ1-5 NA
TGTGCCAGCACCCAAGACATGGTCCCCTACGAGCAGTACTTC CASTQDMVPYEQYF TRBV7-9 NA TRBJ2-7 NA
TGCGCCAGCTCCCGTAGGGACTCCTACGAGCAGTACTTC CASSRRDSYEQYF TRBV10-2 NA TRBJ2-7 NA
TGTGCCATCGGTGCGGGAGGGAACAATGAGCAGTTCTTC CAIGAGGNNEQFF TRBV10-3 TRBD2 TRBJ2-1 NA
TGTGCCAGCAGCTCCCCTACTAGCGGAGGCTCCTACAATGAGCAGTTCTTC CASSSPTSGGSYNEQFF TRBV7-3 TRBD2 TRBJ2-1 NA
TGTGCCAGCAGTCGACAGTCTAATCAGCCCCAGCATTTT CASSRQSNQPQHF TRBV6-5 NA TRBJ1-5 NA
TGTGCCAGCAGCTTGGTTCTTACCACCTACGAGCAGTACTTC CASSLVLTTYEQYF TRBV5-6 NA TRBJ2-7 NA
TGTGCCAGCAGCCTAGACAGGGCCGTCCAAGAGACCCAGTACTTC CASSLDRAVQETQYF TRBV9 TRBD1 TRBJ2-5 NA
TGCGCCAGCAGTGAGTCCGAGAGGGGCAAAGCCAAAAACATTCAGTACTTC CASSESERGKAKNIQYF TRBV10-2 NA TRBJ2-4 NA
TGTGCCAGCTCACCTTCGCAGCTCTTTGAAGCTTTCTTT CASSPSQLFEAFF TRBV18 NA TRBJ1-1 NA
TGTGCCAGCCATACTAGCGATTACACAGATACGCAGTATTTT CASHTSDYTDTQYF TRBV6-6 TRBD2 TRBJ2-3 once
TGTGCCTGGAGTGACCCCTGGTTTCCCGGCGCGAGCAATCAGCCCCAGCATTTT CAWSDPWFPGASNQPQHF TRBV30 NA TRBJ1-5 NA
TGTGCCAGCAGCTCCCTAGGGGGCACCGGGGAGCTGTTTTTT CASSSLGGTGELFF TRBV7-2 NA TRBJ2-2 NA
TGTGCCAGCAGTTACTCGAAAGTCTCCACTGAAGCTTTCTTT CASSYSKVSTEAFF TRBV6-5 NA TRBJ1-1 NA
TGTGCCAGTACAGAGTCCTATAATTCACCCCTCCACTTT CASTESYNSPLHF TRBV19 NA TRBJ1-6 NA
TGCGCCAGCACTCCCCATCCGGGACGGATTAGCTCTGGGGCCAACGTCCTGACTTTC CASTPHPGRISSGANVLTF TRBV5-1 NA TRBJ2-6 NA
TGTGCCAGCAGCCTGATCGCCCGGCGGACAGGGGGCTTTTATAATGAGCAGTTCTTC CASSLIARRTGGFYNEQFF TRBV13 TRBD1 TRBJ2-1 NA
TGTGCCAGCAGCGCTGGGCGGAGGGATGAAAAACTGTTTTTT CASSAGRRDEKLFF TRBV9 NA TRBJ1-4 NA
TGTGCCAGCACTATTGGGACAGTGTATGGCTACACCTTC CASTIGTVYGYTF TRBV12-3/TRBV12-4 TRBD1 TRBJ1-2 NA
TGCGCCAGCAGCTTGGTAGGAGACCAGCCCCAGCATTTT CASSLVGDQPQHF TRBV5-1 NA TRBJ1-5 NA
TGTGCCAGCTTACCCGGGGCAGCTAACTATGGCTACACCTTC CASLPGAANYGYTF TRBV5-6 NA TRBJ1-2 NA
TGTGCCAGCAGACCTAGCTCTGGAAACACCATATATTTT CASRPSSGNTIYF TRBV11-2 NA TRBJ1-3 NA